This T cell receptor (beta chain) was recorded in a study of cytomegalovirus exposure and HLA in healthy donors. About the study: Researchers found that about 82% of under 450 genotyped donors fell within the Caucasian-associated ancestry cluster. Findings and limits, study-wide: Exclusion applied to some V segments, including TRBV6-2 and TRBV6-3, as they were indistinguishable. Common viral pathogens seemed, in a later analysis, to connect with several of the most significant clusters. Clonal expansion was found to be greater in HLA-associated TCR beta chains than in equally common others in a later analysis.

PCR employed 60 Vbeta and 13 Jbeta primers. Some clones are missing from TCRdb's copy, which holds only in-frame ones; the method was immunoSEQ multiplex PCR. The sample has under 250,000 clones, 82% seen once; the top ten hold around 3%. This clone was found once. The target antigen is unknown. Per germline, CDR1 SGHKS and CDR2 YYEKEE (reference sequence). CDR3 length: 15 residues. Trimming shortened V by 5 bases and J by 0 bases, and 12 bases separated the two germline ends. The receptor's source is a woman between 35 and 50 years old in good health and CMV-seronegative. The sample taken for sequencing was PBMCs. The chain employs TRBV5-5 and TRBJ1-3, with a tentative D call TRBD1 (6 bases). CDR3 sequence: CASSWTALSGNTIYF. Here the CDR3 DNA reads TGTGCCAGCAGTTGGACAGCTCTCTCTGGAAACACCATATATTTT.